The clone carrying this TCR beta chain was seen only a few times. The antigen remains undetermined. The data are from a study of CD8 T cells in ankylosing spondylitis. Findings and caveats of the study: Disease-associated clones were CD8+ and fairly uncommon in peripheral blood. Existing reports had already noted some motif variants in reactive arthritis synovial fluid and blood. In ankylosing spondylitis blood, a motif of seven to nine highly homologous TCR beta variants appeared characteristic. Significant enrichment of disease-linked clones was reported in matched ankylosing spondylitis synovial fluid.

V lost 3 bases and J lost 5, with 13 bases in between. Germline values: CDR1 ENHRY, CDR2 SYGVKD. There are 14 residues in the CDR3. Library preparation for TCR beta used quantitative 5'-RACE with molecular barcodes. TCRdb re-derived calls from the 5' RACE reads in MiXCR, one entry per CDR3 protein. The table records over 700,000 distinct CDR3 sequences, roughly 19% of them present only once. V usage is TRBV10-3 and J usage is TRBJ2-5; tentatively, D is TRBD2 (5 bases). The clonotype comes from a male donor with ankylosing spondylitis. Sequenced: blood, either unsorted or a sorted T cell fraction (not recorded which). The CDR3 DNA reads TGTGCCATCAGTGACCTGGGAGTGGACGAGACCCAGTACTTC. Its protein is CAISDLGVDETQYF.